This TCR beta chain was identified during a study of control samples from healthy donors and cancer patients. Here immunoSEQ multiplex PCR was the method, and the copy in TCRdb shows in-frame clones only, minus some. The data contain approximately 84,000 clones, almost 85% of them singletons. The sequence was collected from a woman aged 55 to 70 in good health. Input material: blood.

Written as DNA, the CDR3 is TGTGCCAGCTCACCACCGGCAGCAACTAATGAAAAACTGTTTTTT. Its translation: CASSPPAATNEKLFF. The chain carries TRBV18 and TRBJ1-4; D not resolved. This CDR3 spans 15 amino acids. Trimming shortened V by 0 bases and J by 0 bases, and 5 bases separated the two germline ends. Germline V lookup: CDR1 KGHSH, CDR2 LQKENI.